This T cell receptor (beta chain) was sequenced during a study of T cells in Graves' hyperthyroidism and ophthalmopathy. Germline assignment: CDR1 MNHNS and CDR2 SASEGT. With 7 bases removed from V and 8 bases from J, the gap between germline ends came to 11 bases. The CDR3 runs to 11 residues. TCR beta CDR3 region amplification was performed from RNA transcripts. TCR CDR3 regions were first amplified by RT-PCR with HTBI primers. TCRdb independently ran MiXCR on the multiplex PCR reads; one entry per CDR3 protein. The table shows about 250,000 distinct CDR3 sequences, with roughly 22% occurring only once.

The sample taken for sequencing was blood. The V gene is TRBV6-1, the J gene TRBJ1-1; weak D call: TRBD1 (5 bases). This TCR was sampled from a woman in her thirties or forties with Graves' ophthalmopathy. CDR3 DNA sequence: TGTGCCAGCAAAATAGACAGAGAAGCTTTCTTT. This translates into CASKIDREAFF.